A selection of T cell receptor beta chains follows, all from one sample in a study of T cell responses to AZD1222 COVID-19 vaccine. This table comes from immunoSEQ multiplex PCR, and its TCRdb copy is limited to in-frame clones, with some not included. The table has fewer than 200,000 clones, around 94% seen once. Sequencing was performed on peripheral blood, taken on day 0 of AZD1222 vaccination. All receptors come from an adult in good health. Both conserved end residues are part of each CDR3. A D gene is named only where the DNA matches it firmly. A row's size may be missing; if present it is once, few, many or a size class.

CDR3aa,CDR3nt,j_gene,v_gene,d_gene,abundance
CASTPTGHGYTF,TGTGCCAGCACCCCGACGGGGCATGGCTACACCTTC,TRBJ1-2,TRBV21-1,.,.
CASSPLPQTRYTGELFF,TGTGCCAGCTCACCACTCCCCCAAACACGATACACCGGGGAGCTGTTTTTT,TRBJ2-2,TRBV18,.,.
CASSLGLGGAYEQYF,TGTGCCAGCAGCCTAGGACTAGGGGGGGCCTACGAGCAGTACTTC,TRBJ2-7,TRBV7-2,.,once
CASSQAAQREGANEQFF,TGTGCCAGCAGCCAAGCCGCACAGCGGGAGGGCGCTAATGAGCAGTTCTTC,TRBJ2-1,TRBV4-2,TRBD2,.
CASSPGAGGQQETQYF,TGTGCCAGCTCACCGGGAGCGGGAGGTCAACAAGAGACCCAGTACTTC,TRBJ2-5,TRBV18,TRBD2,.
CSASDGDLAFF,TGCAGTGCTAGCGACGGGGACTTAGCTTTCTTT,TRBJ1-1,TRBV20-1,.,.
CASSLRTGEGYTF,TGCGCCAGCAGCCTCCGGACAGGCGAAGGCTACACCTTC,TRBJ1-2,TRBV5-1,TRBD1,few
CASSFSGGLSDTQYF,TGCGCCAGCAGCTTTAGCGGGGGGCTTTCAGATACGCAGTATTTT,TRBJ2-3,TRBV5-1,TRBD2,.
CASRGTGLEAFF,TGTGCCAGCAGGGGGACAGGGCTTGAAGCTTTCTTT,TRBJ1-1,TRBV12-3/TRBV12-4,TRBD1,.
CSGREATNEKLFF,TGCAGCGGGAGGGAGGCAACTAATGAAAAACTGTTTTTT,TRBJ1-4,TRBV29-1,.,.
CASSQAGGLAYEQYF,TGCGCCAGCAGCCAAGCCGGGGGCCTGGCCTACGAGCAGTACTTC,TRBJ2-7,TRBV4-1,.,.
CASSQVGENTGELFF,TGCGCCAGCAGCCAAGTGGGAGAGAACACCGGGGAGCTGTTTTTT,TRBJ2-2,TRBV4-1,.,once
CASSAGGSGRYNEQFF,TGTGCCAGCAGCGCGGGAGGTAGCGGGAGGTACAATGAGCAGTTCTTC,TRBJ2-1,TRBV6-2/TRBV6-3,TRBD2,.
CASSLALLAGPGEQFF,TGCGCCAGCAGCTTGGCCCTACTAGCGGGGCCCGGTGAGCAGTTCTTC,TRBJ2-1,TRBV5-1,TRBD2,.
CASSGQGPGYTF,TGTGCCAGCAGCGGACAGGGGCCGGGCTACACCTTC,TRBJ1-2,TRBV5-5,TRBD1,.
CASSLREAPNEKLFF,TGTGCCAGCAGCTTGAGGGAGGCCCCTAATGAAAAACTGTTTTTT,TRBJ1-4,TRBV5-4,.,.
CASSAQEVGLAGGLFYF,TGTGCCAGCAGCGCCCAAGAAGTGGGACTAGCGGGAGGTCTCTTCTACTTC,TRBJ2-7,TRBV7-8,TRBD2,once
CAISDTLGSYNEQFF,TGTGCCATCAGTGACACACTTGGCTCCTACAATGAGCAGTTCTTC,TRBJ2-1,TRBV10-3,.,.
CATSRGTEYTGELFF,TGTGCCACCAGCAGAGGGACTGAGTACACCGGGGAGCTGTTTTTT,TRBJ2-2,TRBV15,.,.
CASSFGTGVEAFF,TGTGCCAGCAGTTTCGGGACAGGGGTGGAAGCTTTCTTT,TRBJ1-1,TRBV27,TRBD1,.
CAWSEGLEQFF,TGTGCCTGGAGTGAGGGCCTTGAGCAGTTCTTC,TRBJ2-1,TRBV30,.,few
CASSRDNEQFF,TGTGCCAGCAGCCGCGACAATGAGCAGTTCTTC,TRBJ2-1,TRBV6-5,.,.
CASSTNPITGELFF,TGTGCCAGTAGTACCAACCCGATTACCGGGGAGCTGTTTTTT,TRBJ2-2,TRBV19,.,.
CASSLSGNTEAFF,TGTGCCAGCAGTTTATCGGGGAACACTGAAGCTTTCTTT,TRBJ1-1,TRBV2,.,.
CASSPTGFNYGYTF,TGTGCCAGCAGCCCCACAGGGTTTAACTATGGCTACACCTTC,TRBJ1-2,TRBV27,.,.
CASGGQGAWETQYF,TGTGCCAGCGGAGGACAGGGGGCGTGGGAGACCCAGTACTTC,TRBJ2-5,TRBV2,TRBD1,.
CASSLNGQANTEAFF,TGCGCCAGCAGCTTGAATGGACAGGCGAACACTGAAGCTTTCTTT,TRBJ1-1,TRBV5-1,TRBD1,.
CASSQEGQLYTIYF,TGCGCCAGCAGCCAAGAGGGCCAGCTGTACACCATATATTTT,TRBJ1-3,TRBV4-1,.,.
CASSIRTGNTEAFF,TGTGCCAGCAGTATCAGGACGGGGAACACTGAAGCTTTCTTT,TRBJ1-1,TRBV6-5,.,.
CASSDQGQLGTQYF,TGCGCCAGCAGTGACCAAGGCCAGTTAGGTACGCAGTATTTT,TRBJ2-3,TRBV10-2,.,.
CSALSWGEQFF,TGCAGTGCTCTCTCCTGGGGTGAGCAGTTCTTC,TRBJ2-1,TRBV20-1,.,.
CASTTRWQAQETQYF,TGTGCCAGCACCACAAGGTGGCAGGCTCAAGAGACCCAGTACTTC,TRBJ2-5,TRBV27,.,few
CASSSRQKDGYTF,TGTGCCAGCAGTTCTAGACAGAAGGATGGCTACACCTTC,TRBJ1-2,TRBV27,.,.
CARSCPGGWGNQPQHF,TGTGCCAGAAGCTGTCCCGGGGGGTGGGGCAATCAGCCCCAGCATTTT,TRBJ1-5,TRBV5-3,.,.
CASSSGQGSYNEQFF,TGTGCCAGCAGTTCGGGACAGGGGTCCTACAATGAGCAGTTCTTC,TRBJ2-1,TRBV27,TRBD1,.
CAVGSQGAGGYTF,TGTGCCGTTGGGTCCCAGGGGGCTGGTGGCTACACCTTC,TRBJ1-2,TRBV27,TRBD1,.
CASSSTSGRALGTDTQYF,TGTGCCAGCAGCTCTACTAGCGGGAGGGCCCTCGGCACAGATACGCAGTATTTT,TRBJ2-3,TRBV7-2,TRBD2,.
CASSSRGGTEAFF,TGTGCCAGCAGTAGTCGGGGGGGCACTGAAGCTTTCTTT,TRBJ1-1,TRBV27,.,.
CASSPMIGQGTDTQYF,TGTGCCAGCTCACCTATGATTGGGCAGGGCACAGATACGCAGTATTTT,TRBJ2-3,TRBV18,.,.
CASTTGQSPYGYTF,TGTGCCAGCACCACTGGACAGTCCCCTTATGGCTACACCTTC,TRBJ1-2,TRBV9,.,.
CASSSATATDTQYF,TGTGCCAGCAGCTCCGCGACCGCGACAGATACGCAGTATTTT,TRBJ2-3,TRBV11-3,.,.
CASQSGPGLAYEQFF,TGCGCCAGCCAATCCGGACCGGGACTAGCGTACGAGCAGTTCTTC,TRBJ2-1,TRBV5-1,TRBD2,.
CSAGFNTEAFF,TGCAGTGCAGGCTTTAACACTGAAGCTTTCTTT,TRBJ1-1,TRBV20-1,.,.
CASSVLPGQGRHEQYF,TGTGCCAGCAGCGTTTTGCCGGGACAGGGGCGTCACGAGCAGTACTTC,TRBJ2-7,TRBV7-2,TRBD1,.
CASSRDREFTGELFF,TGTGCCAGTAGTAGGGACAGGGAATTTACCGGGGAGCTGTTTTTT,TRBJ2-2,TRBV19,TRBD1,.
CASSPGSNYGYTF,TGTGCCAGCAGCCCCGGGTCTAACTATGGCTACACCTTC,TRBJ1-2,TRBV6-5,.,.
CASSSGGNFNEQFF,TGCGCCAGCAGCTCGGGTGGGAATTTCAATGAGCAGTTCTTC,TRBJ2-1,TRBV5-1,.,.